This T cell receptor (beta chain) was sequenced during a study of blood T cell repertoires in COVID-19 (dated by TCRdb to about 2020). About the investigation overall: Samples covering the acute and convalescent phases of COVID-19 were provided by collaborators in the United States, Italy and Spain. The prospective study material was composed of cDNA or gDNA derived from T cells, B-cell-depleted T cells, or PBMCs. Deeply sampled blood TCRbeta repertoires from subjects exposed to, actively infected with, or recovered from COVID-19 were included in the dataset. The repertoires were released in a freely available public database intended as a resource for research on the immune response to SARS-CoV-2. The samples were drawn from the first 160 participants of the ongoing ImmuneRACE study and from 950 to 1,500 subjects provided by 6 global collaborators. Nearly every sample came with metadata listing a de-identified subject ID, COVID-19 status, age in years and sex. Where available, HLA class I and class II types were taken from metadata supplied by the sample provider and were not determined by assay-based typing. The study at large found these results: Clinical and demographic metadata were provided uncurated, with the amount varying by source and participant.

TCRbeta CDR3 regions were amplified from genomic DNA using the immunoSEQ Assay, a bias-controlled multiplex PCR. The original methods were these. Nucleated cell counts per sample were estimated from amplification of reference gene primers within the assay. To quantify the absolute abundance of each unique TCRbeta CDR3 rearrangement, sequence reads were collapsed and filtered. For each sample, productive Simpson clonality was calculated by taking the square root of Simpson's diversity index across productive rearrangements. TCRdb retrieved this table from immuneACCESS and kept in-frame rearrangements only. Not all clones are present; in checked studies, unresolved V genes account for under half, and no reason is known for the remainder. V and J calls and clone size are given by that table; D and trimming were obtained from the DNA. The sample data list roughly 250,000 clones, and 88% of these were observed just once. The ten largest clones take up 4% of the sample.

Another Seattle source contributed samples from volunteer blood donors who had recovered from COVID-19. Whole blood was collected in K2EDTA tubes by collaborating institutions according to the institutions' own protocols. For TCRbeta analysis, collaborators shipped samples as frozen whole blood, isolated PBMCs, or DNA extracted from either of those sample types. As to this clone: No cognate antigen has been identified for it. The sample holds no much larger clone one base away, and base qualities are not on file.

The CDR3, cysteine through phenylalanine, is 16 amino acids long. Only CDR3 DNA is held: 48 bases, read in frame from base 1. The germline V gene provides CDR1 SGHVS and CDR2 FQNEAQ. Relative to germline, V is 4 bases shorter and J is 1 base shorter, with 15 bases between their ends. Sequencing was performed on peripheral blood. The chain is assembled from TRBV7-8 and TRBJ2-3; matching of 6 bases hints at TRBD2 as the D gene. The origin of this receptor is a man in his 60s who had recovered from COVID-19. The nucleotide sequence reads TGTGCCAGCAGCTCCCAGTCGGGGGTTCGCACAGATACGCAGTATTTT. This is translated as CASSSQSGVRTDTQYF. The full variable domain, with segments outside the CDR3 supplied by the reference TRBV7-8 and TRBJ2-3 proteins, appears as GAGVSQSPRYKVAKRGQDVALRCDPISGHVSLFWYQQALGQGPEFLTYFQNEAQLDKSGLPSDRFFAERPEGSVSTLKIQRTQQEDSAVYLCASSSQSGVRTDTQYFGPGTRLTVL.